This T cell receptor beta chain is drawn from a study of CD8 T cells in ankylosing spondylitis. General study findings and limits: Previously reported in reactive arthritis synovial fluid and blood were some of the motif variants. It appeared that ankylosing spondylitis blood was characterized by a TCR beta motif of eight highly homologous variants.

Quantitative barcoded 5'-RACE was used to prepare TCR beta libraries. TCRdb used MiXCR to reprocess the 5' RACE reads, holding one entry per CDR3 protein. The data hold about 800,000 distinct CDR3 sequences, with 12% observed a single time. In this sample, this clonotype turned up a few times. Its antigen is unknown. The germline V gene encodes CDR1 SGHDT and CDR2 YYEEEE. Deletions cut 4 bases from V and 0 bases from J, with 14 bases between. The CDR3 loop spans 15 amino acids. The clonotype originates from a male donor with ankylosing spondylitis. The chain joins TRBV5-6 to TRBJ2-7; D might be TRBD1 (6 bases). The sequenced sample consisted of blood, either unsorted or a sorted T cell fraction (not recorded which). CDR3 region: CASSPGQTLSYEQYF. For the CDR3, the DNA is TGTGCCAGCAGCCCCGGACAGACCCTCTCCTACGAGCAGTACTTC.